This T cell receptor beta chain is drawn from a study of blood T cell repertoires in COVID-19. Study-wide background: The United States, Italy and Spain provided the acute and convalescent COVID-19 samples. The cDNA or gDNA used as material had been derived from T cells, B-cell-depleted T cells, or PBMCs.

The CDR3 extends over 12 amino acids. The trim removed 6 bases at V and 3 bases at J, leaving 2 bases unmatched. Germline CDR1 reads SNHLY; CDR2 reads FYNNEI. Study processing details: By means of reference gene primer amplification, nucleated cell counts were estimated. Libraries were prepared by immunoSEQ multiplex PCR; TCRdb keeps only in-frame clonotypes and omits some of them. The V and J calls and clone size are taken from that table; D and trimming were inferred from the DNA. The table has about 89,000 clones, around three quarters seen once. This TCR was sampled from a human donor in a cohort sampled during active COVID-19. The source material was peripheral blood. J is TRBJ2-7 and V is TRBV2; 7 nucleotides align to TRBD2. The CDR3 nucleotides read TGTGCCAGCAGGGGGGGGGTCTACGAGCAGTACTTC. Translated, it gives CASRGGVYEQYF.